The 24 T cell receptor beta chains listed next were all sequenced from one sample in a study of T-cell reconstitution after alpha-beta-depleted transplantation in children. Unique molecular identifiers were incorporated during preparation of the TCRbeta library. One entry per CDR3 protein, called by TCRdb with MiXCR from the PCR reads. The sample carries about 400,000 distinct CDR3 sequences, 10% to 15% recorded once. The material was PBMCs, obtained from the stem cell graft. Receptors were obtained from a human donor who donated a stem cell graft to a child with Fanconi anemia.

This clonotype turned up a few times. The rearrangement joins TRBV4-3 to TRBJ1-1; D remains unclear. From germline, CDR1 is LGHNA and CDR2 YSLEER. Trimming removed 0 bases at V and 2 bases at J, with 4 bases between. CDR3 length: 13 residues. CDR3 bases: TGCGCCAGCAGCCAAGAAAGCAACACTGAAGCTTTCTTT. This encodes CASSQESNTEAFF.

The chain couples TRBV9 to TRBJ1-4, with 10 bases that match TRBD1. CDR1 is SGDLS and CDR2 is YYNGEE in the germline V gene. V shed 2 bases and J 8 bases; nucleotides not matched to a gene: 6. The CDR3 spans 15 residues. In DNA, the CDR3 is TGTGCCAGCAGCGTGGGACAGGGGATGGGAGAAAAACTGTTTTTT. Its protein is CASSVGQGMGEKLFF.

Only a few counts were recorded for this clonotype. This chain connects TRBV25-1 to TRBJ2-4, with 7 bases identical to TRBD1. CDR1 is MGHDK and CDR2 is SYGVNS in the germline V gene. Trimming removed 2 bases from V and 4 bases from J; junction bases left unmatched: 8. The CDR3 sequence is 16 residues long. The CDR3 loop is CASSEGSGTAKNIQYF. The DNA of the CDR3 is TGTGCCAGCAGTGAAGGTTCCGGGACAGCGAAAAACATTCAGTACTTC.

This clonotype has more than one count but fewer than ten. The CDR3 loop is CASSIGTGPYNEQFF. CDR3 in DNA: TGCGCCAGCAGCATAGGGACAGGGCCCTACAATGAGCAGTTCTTC. The V and J genes are TRBV5-1 and TRBJ2-1; 9 bases match TRBD1. Germline CDR1 and CDR2: SGHRS and YFSETQ. This CDR3 is 15 amino acids long. Trimming cost V 4 bases and J 2 bases; bases outside gene matches: 4.

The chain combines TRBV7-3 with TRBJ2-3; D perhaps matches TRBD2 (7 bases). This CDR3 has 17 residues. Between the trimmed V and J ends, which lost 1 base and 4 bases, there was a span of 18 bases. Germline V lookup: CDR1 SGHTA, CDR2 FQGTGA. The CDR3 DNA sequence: TGTGCCAGCAGCTTAATAGGAGGGGGGGCCGGCGCAGATACGCAGTATTTT. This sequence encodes CASSLIGGGAGADTQYF.

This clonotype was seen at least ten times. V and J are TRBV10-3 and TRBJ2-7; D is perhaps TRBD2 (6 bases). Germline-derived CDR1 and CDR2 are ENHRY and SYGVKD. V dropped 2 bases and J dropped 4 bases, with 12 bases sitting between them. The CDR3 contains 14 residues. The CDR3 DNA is TGTGCCATCAGTGAGGACGGGGGTGAGTACGAGCAGTACTTC. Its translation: CAISEDGGEYEQYF.

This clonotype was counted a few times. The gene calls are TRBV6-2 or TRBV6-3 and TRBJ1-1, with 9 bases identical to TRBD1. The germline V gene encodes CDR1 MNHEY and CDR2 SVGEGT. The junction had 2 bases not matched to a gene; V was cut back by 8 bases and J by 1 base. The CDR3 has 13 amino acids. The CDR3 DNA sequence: TGTGCCAGCCGGGACAGGGAGAACACTGAAGCTTTCTTT. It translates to CASRDRENTEAFF.

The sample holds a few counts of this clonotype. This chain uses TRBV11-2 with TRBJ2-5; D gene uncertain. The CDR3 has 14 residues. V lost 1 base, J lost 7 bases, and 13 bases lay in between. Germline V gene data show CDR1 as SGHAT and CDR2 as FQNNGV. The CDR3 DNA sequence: TGTGCCAGCAGCTTAGGCTTTGGAGTGTGGACCCAGTACTTC. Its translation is CASSLGFGVWTQYF.

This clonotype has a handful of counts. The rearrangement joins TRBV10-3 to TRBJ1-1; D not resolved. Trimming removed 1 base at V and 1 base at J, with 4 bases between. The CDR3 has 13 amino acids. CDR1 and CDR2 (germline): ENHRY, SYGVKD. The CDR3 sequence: CAISEFWNTEAFF. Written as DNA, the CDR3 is TGTGCCATCAGTGAGTTTTGGAACACTGAAGCTTTCTTT.

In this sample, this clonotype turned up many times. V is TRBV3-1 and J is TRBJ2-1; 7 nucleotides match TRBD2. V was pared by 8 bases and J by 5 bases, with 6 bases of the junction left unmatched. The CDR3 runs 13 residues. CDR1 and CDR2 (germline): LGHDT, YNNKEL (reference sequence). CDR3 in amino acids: CASGRRGNNEQFF. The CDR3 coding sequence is TGTGCCAGCGGTAGGCGGGGGAACAATGAGCAGTTCTTC.

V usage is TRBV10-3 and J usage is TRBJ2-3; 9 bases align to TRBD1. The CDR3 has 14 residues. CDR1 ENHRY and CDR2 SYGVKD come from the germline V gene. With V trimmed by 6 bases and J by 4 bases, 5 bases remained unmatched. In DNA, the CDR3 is TGTGCCATCAGAGCGACAGGGGGAGCAGATACGCAGTATTTT. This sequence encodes CAIRATGGADTQYF.

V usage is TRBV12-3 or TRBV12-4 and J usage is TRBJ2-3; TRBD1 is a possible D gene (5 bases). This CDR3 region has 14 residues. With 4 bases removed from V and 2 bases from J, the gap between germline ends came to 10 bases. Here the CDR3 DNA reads TGTGCCAGCAGTTCAGTGGGGCACACAGATACGCAGTATTTT. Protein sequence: CASSSVGHTDTQYF.

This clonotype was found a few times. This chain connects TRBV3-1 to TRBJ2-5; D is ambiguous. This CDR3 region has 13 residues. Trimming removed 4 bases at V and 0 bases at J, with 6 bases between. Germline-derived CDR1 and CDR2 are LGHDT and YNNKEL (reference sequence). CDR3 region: CASSPLHQETQYF. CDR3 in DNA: TGTGCCAGCAGCCCGTTACACCAAGAGACCCAGTACTTC.

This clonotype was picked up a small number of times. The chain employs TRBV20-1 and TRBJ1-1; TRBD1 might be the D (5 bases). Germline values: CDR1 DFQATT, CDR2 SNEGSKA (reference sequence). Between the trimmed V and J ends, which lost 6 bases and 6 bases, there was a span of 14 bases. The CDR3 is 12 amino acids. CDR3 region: CSASQGRAEAFF. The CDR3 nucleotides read TGCAGTGCGAGTCAGGGAAGGGCTGAAGCTTTCTTT.

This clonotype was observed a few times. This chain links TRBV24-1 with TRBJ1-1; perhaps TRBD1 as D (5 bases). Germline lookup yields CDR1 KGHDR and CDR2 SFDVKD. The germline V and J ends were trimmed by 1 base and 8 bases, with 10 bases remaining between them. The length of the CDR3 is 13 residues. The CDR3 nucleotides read TGTGCCACCAGTGATTTTTCGGGGCGGGAAGCTTTCTTT. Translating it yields CATSDFSGREAFF.

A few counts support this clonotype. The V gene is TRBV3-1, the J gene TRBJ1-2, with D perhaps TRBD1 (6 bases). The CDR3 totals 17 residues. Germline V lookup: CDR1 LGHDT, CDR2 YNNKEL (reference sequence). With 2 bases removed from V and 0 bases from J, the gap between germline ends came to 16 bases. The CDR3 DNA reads TGTGCCAGCAGCCAAAGATTCCTAAGGGGGACTAACTATGGCTACACCTTC. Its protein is CASSQRFLRGTNYGYTF.

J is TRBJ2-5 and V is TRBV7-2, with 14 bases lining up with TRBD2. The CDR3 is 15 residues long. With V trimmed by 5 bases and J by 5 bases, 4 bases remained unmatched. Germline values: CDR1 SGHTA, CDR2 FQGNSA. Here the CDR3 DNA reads TGTGCCAGCAGCATCAGGACTAGCGGGAGGGAGACCCAGTACTTC. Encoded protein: CASSIRTSGRETQYF.

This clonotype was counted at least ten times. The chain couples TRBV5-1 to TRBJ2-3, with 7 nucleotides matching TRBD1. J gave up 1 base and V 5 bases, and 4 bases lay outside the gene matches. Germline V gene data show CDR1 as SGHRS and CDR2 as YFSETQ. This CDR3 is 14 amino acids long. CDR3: CASSNGTGTDTQYF. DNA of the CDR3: TGCGCCAGCAGTAATGGGACAGGCACAGATACGCAGTATTTT.

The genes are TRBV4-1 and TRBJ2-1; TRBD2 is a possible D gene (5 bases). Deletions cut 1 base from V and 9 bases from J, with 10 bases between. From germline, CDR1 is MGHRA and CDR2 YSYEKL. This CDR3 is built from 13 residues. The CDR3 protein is CASSQADRGEQFF. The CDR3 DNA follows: TGCGCCAGCAGCCAAGCGGACCGGGGTGAGCAGTTCTTC.

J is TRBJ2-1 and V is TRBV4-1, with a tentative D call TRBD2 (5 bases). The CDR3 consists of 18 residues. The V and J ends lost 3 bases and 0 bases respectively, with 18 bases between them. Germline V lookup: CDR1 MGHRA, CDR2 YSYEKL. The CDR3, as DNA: TGCGCCAGCAGCCATTTCCCCCCGGAGGAAGTCTCCTACAATGAGCAGTTCTTC. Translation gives CASSHFPPEEVSYNEQFF.

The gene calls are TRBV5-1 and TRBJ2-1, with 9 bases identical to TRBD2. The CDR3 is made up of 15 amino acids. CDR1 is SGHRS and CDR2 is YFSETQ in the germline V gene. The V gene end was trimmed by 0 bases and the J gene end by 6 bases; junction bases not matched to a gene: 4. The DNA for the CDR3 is TGCGCCAGCAGCTTGGACGCGGGGGGGCTCAATGAGCAGTTCTTC. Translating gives CASSLDAGGLNEQFF.

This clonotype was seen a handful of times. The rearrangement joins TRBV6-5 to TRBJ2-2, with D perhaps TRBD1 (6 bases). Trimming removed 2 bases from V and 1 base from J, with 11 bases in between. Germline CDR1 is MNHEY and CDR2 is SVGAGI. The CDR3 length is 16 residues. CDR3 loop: CASSYVGTQNTGELFF. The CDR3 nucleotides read TGTGCCAGCAGTTACGTAGGGACACAGAACACCGGGGAGCTGTTTTTT.

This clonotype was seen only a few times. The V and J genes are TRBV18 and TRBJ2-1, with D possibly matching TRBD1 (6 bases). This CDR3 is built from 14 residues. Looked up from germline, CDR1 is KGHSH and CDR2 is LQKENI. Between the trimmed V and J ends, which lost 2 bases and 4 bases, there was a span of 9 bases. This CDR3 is CASSPYGQYNEQFF. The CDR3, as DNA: TGTGCCAGCTCACCATACGGACAGTACAATGAGCAGTTCTTC.

The CDR3 DNA reads TGTGCCAGCCACAGGGATAGGGGCACTGAAGCTTTCTTT. Its translation is CASHRDRGTEAFF. V gene TRBV7-2 combines with J gene TRBJ1-1; D is possibly TRBD1 (6 bases). Trimming took off 8 bases at V and 4 bases at J, with 14 bases between the two ends. The CDR3 spans 13 residues. Germline V gene sequence: CDR1 SGHTA, CDR2 FQGNSA.